A selection of T cell receptor beta chains follows, all from one sample in a study of CD8 T cells in ankylosing spondylitis. TCRdb recomputed calls from the 5' RACE reads with MiXCR, one row per CDR3 protein. The table records about 450,000 distinct CDR3 sequences, about 24% of them present only once. Sequenced input: blood, either unsorted or a sorted T cell fraction (not recorded which). These receptors came from a male donor with ankylosing spondylitis. CDR3s include the opening cysteine and the closing phenylalanine or tryptophan. A D gene is named only where the DNA matches it firmly. The size entry is marked missing in some rows and otherwise reads once, few, many or a size class.

>once|TRBV3-1|-|TRBJ1-1
CASSQDQFGAFF
TGTGCCAGCAGCCAAGATCAGTTCGGGGCTTTCTTT
>-|TRBV20-1|-|TRBJ2-7
CSARVGVEPYEQYF
TGCAGTGCTAGAGTGGGGGTAGAACCCTACGAGCAGTACTTC
>few|TRBV5-5|-|TRBJ1-1
CASSLAGWNTEAFF
TGTGCCAGCAGCTTGGCCGGGTGGAACACTGAAGCTTTCTTT
>few|TRBV5-1|TRBD2|TRBJ2-3
CASSPTSGRMSTDTQYF
TGCGCCAGCAGCCCGACTAGCGGGAGAATGAGCACAGATACGCAGTATTTT
>few|TRBV18|TRBD1|TRBJ2-1
CASSLRDRDGEQFF
TGTGCCAGCTCACTTCGGGACAGGGATGGAGAGCAGTTCTTC
>few|TRBV29-1|-|TRBJ1-2
CSVELVTYGYTF
TGCAGCGTTGAACTCGTTACCTATGGCTACACCTTC
>-|TRBV7-2|TRBD1|TRBJ1-2
CASRVGQGNYGYTF
TGTGCCAGCAGGGTCGGACAGGGAAACTATGGCTACACCTTC
>-|TRBV25-1|-|TRBJ2-1
CASSEYGGEGPYNEQFF
TGTGCCAGCAGTGAATATGGCGGAGAGGGGCCCTACAATGAGCAGTTCTTC
>-|TRBV7-8|-|TRBJ2-1
CASSPASGGAYNEQFF
TGTGCCAGCAGCCCCGCCTCAGGCGGGGCTTACAATGAGCAGTTCTTC
>once|TRBV5-5|-|TRBJ1-6
CASSFRLISSYNSPLHF
TGTGCCAGCAGCTTCAGACTCATCAGCTCCTATAATTCACCCCTCCACTTT
>few|TRBV12-3/TRBV12-4|TRBD2|TRBJ2-3
CASNIPGTSGRRHF
TGTGCCAGCAATATTCCCGGGACTAGCGGGAGGCGTCACTTT
>few|TRBV15|TRBD2|TRBJ2-1
CATSRGPTSGRDNEQFF
TGTGCCACCAGCAGAGGACCGACTAGCGGGAGGGACAATGAGCAGTTCTTC
>-|TRBV5-4|-|TRBJ1-1
CASSSDPTSAFF
TGTGCCAGCAGCAGCGATCCGACTTCGGCTTTCTTT
>-|TRBV20-1|-|TRBJ1-6
CSASSPGGAVSPLHF
TGCAGTGCTAGCTCACCCGGGGGGGCGGTTTCACCCCTCCACTTT
>-|TRBV10-3|TRBD2|TRBJ2-5
CATKLAGLQETQYF
TGTGCCACCAAACTAGCGGGCCTACAAGAGACCCAGTACTTC
>-|TRBV3-1|-|TRBJ2-2
CASSQEASVPGGELFF
TGTGCCAGCAGCCAAGAAGCCTCCGTCCCCGGCGGGGAGCTGTTTTTT
>-|TRBV4-2|TRBD2|TRBJ2-1
CASSKGLAGGLSEQFF
TGTGCCAGCAGCAAGGGACTAGCGGGGGGCTTGAGTGAGCAGTTCTTC
>-|TRBV14|-|TRBJ2-3
CASSLPGLKDTQYF
TGTGCCAGCAGTCTTCCGGGACTCAAAGATACGCAGTATTTT
>few|TRBV20-1|TRBD2|TRBJ2-3
CSARAQLAGVADTQYF
TGCAGTGCTAGAGCCCAACTAGCGGGAGTTGCGGATACGCAGTATTTT
>-|TRBV11-1|-|TRBJ2-1
CASRETRRADNEQFF
TGTGCCAGCCGAGAGACGCGGAGGGCCGACAATGAGCAGTTCTTC
>-|TRBV5-1|-|TRBJ2-5
CASSPRGGRGETQYF
TGCGCCAGCAGCCCTAGGGGGGGACGAGGGGAGACCCAGTACTTC
>-|TRBV20-1|TRBD2|TRBJ2-1
CSATSGSSGEQFF
TGCAGTGCTACTAGCGGGAGCTCGGGTGAGCAGTTCTTC
>few|TRBV6-1|-|TRBJ1-3
CASRDPGSTTGNTIYF
TGTGCCAGCAGGGATCCGGGGTCAACTACTGGAAACACCATATATTTT
>few|TRBV12-3/TRBV12-4|-|TRBJ1-1
CASSLAGGITEAFF
TGTGCCAGCAGTTTAGCGGGGGGGATCACTGAAGCTTTCTTT
>few|TRBV12-3/TRBV12-4|-|TRBJ2-1
CASSPHKGDAHNEQFF
TGTGCCAGCAGTCCCCATAAGGGAGATGCCCACAATGAGCAGTTCTTC
>many|TRBV14|TRBD1|TRBJ2-2
CASSPLGQGNTGELFF
TGTGCCAGCAGCCCCTTGGGACAGGGTAACACCGGGGAGCTGTTTTTT
>-|TRBV5-1|TRBD2|TRBJ2-3
CASSLERPGGTDTQYF
TGCGCCAGCAGCTTGGAACGACCCGGGGGGACAGATACGCAGTATTTT
>few|TRBV20-1|TRBD1|TRBJ1-5
CSAPGQLNGPQHF
TGCAGTGCCCCGGGACAGCTGAATGGGCCCCAGCATTTT
>few|TRBV6-5|-|TRBJ1-1
CASTWTENTEAFF
TGTGCCAGCACTTGGACAGAGAACACTGAAGCTTTCTTT
>-|TRBV5-1|TRBD1|TRBJ2-5
CASSLEQGPRTQYF
TGCGCCAGCAGCTTGGAACAGGGGCCAAGGACCCAGTACTTC
>-|TRBV29-1|TRBD2|TRBJ2-1
CSVSGTSGTGGWQFF
TGCAGCGTTTCCGGGACTAGCGGGACCGGGGGCTGGCAGTTCTTC
>-|TRBV5-5|-|TRBJ1-1
CASSLWTSTEAFF
TGTGCCAGCAGCTTGTGGACATCCACTGAAGCTTTCTTT
>few|TRBV12-3/TRBV12-4|TRBD2|TRBJ2-1
CASSLGLAGGPREQFF
TGTGCCAGCAGTTTAGGCCTAGCGGGAGGGCCTCGGGAGCAGTTCTTC
>few|TRBV11-2|-|TRBJ1-2
CASSAGGRGLYGYTF
TGTGCCAGCAGCGCGGGAGGGAGAGGGCTCTATGGCTACACCTTC
>few|TRBV12-3/TRBV12-4|-|TRBJ2-1
CATFQLGVNNEQFF
TGTGCCACCTTTCAGCTTGGGGTTAACAATGAGCAGTTCTTC
>-|TRBV6-1|-|TRBJ2-2
CASSARPREGELFF
TGTGCCAGCAGTGCCCGCCCCCGGGAAGGGGAGCTGTTTTTT
>-|TRBV20-1|TRBD2|TRBJ2-3
CSARVTSGSVPDTQYF
TGCAGTGCTAGAGTAACGAGCGGGAGTGTTCCAGATACGCAGTATTTT
>-|TRBV4-2|TRBD2|TRBJ2-3
CASSQENGRADTQYF
TGTGCCAGCAGCCAAGAGAACGGGAGGGCCGACACGCAGTATTTT
>once|TRBV7-6|-|TRBJ2-1
CASSSNRGGPENNEQFF
TGTGCCAGCAGCTCGAACCGAGGAGGGCCAGAAAACAATGAGCAGTTCTTC
>-|TRBV20-1|-|TRBJ2-2
CSARDFQINTGELFF
TGCAGTGCTAGAGATTTTCAGATAAACACCGGGGAGCTGTTTTTT
>-|TRBV5-1|-|TRBJ1-4
CASSTNSGVSGEKLFF
TGCGCCAGCAGCACCAATTCAGGGGTTTCTGGTGAAAAACTGTTTTTT
>-|TRBV29-1|TRBD2|TRBJ2-2
CSVEIHSGRNTGELFF
TGCAGCGTTGAGATCCATAGCGGGAGGAACACCGGGGAGCTGTTTTTT
>-|TRBV29-1|TRBD1|TRBJ1-1
CSGDRGTEAFF
TGCAGCGGGGACAGGGGAACTGAAGCTTTCTTT
>-|TRBV7-9|-|TRBJ2-2
CASRVAAGIGELFF
TGTGCCAGCAGGGTCGCCGCGGGGATCGGGGAGCTGTTTTTT
>few|TRBV3-1|TRBD1|TRBJ2-7
CASSQRGQGFQDEQYF
TGTGCCAGCAGCCAAAGGGGACAGGGGTTTCAGGACGAGCAGTACTTC
>-|TRBV7-9|-|TRBJ2-7
CASRAGDRSSYEQYF
TGTGCCAGCAGGGCGGGGGACAGGAGCTCCTACGAGCAGTACTTC
>few|TRBV7-9|-|TRBJ2-3
CASNKAGLGVADTQYF
TGTGCCAGCAATAAGGCAGGCCTAGGGGTGGCAGATACGCAGTATTTT
>-|TRBV2|TRBD2|TRBJ2-5
CASSEASGILYF
TGTGCCAGCAGTGAGGCTAGCGGGATCCTGTACTTC
>many|TRBV5-1|TRBD1|TRBJ1-2
CASSTRDRNYGYTF
TGCGCCAGCAGCACTAGGGACAGAAACTATGGCTACACCTTC
>-|TRBV5-1|-|TRBJ2-6
CASSTSLSGANVLTF
TGCGCCAGCAGCACGAGTCTCTCTGGGGCCAACGTCCTGACTTTC
>-|TRBV7-6|-|TRBJ1-3
CASSSLSSGNTIYF
TGTGCCAGCAGTTCCTTGAGCTCTGGAAACACCATATATTTT
>few|TRBV29-1|TRBD1|TRBJ2-5
CSVDGRGLLRTQYF
TGCAGCGTTGACGGCAGGGGGTTACTTCGGACCCAGTACTTC
>few|TRBV5-1|-|TRBJ2-3
CASSLGVRTSTDTQYF
TGCGCCAGCAGCTTGGGGGTCCGGACTAGCACAGATACGCAGTATTTT
>many|TRBV7-2|-|TRBJ1-1
CASSSTVNTEAFF
TGTGCCAGCAGCTCGACAGTGAACACTGAAGCTTTCTTT
>-|TRBV20-1|-|TRBJ1-1
CKEAGTEAFF
TGCAAGGAGGCGGGCACTGAAGCTTTCTTT